One sample yielded the 12 T cell receptor beta chains listed below, sequenced in a study of T cells in Graves' hyperthyroidism and ophthalmopathy. Amplified regions were TCR beta CDR3 sequences from RNA transcripts. A first-round RT-PCR of the TCR CDR3 used the HTBI primer set. TCRdb fed the multiplex PCR reads into MiXCR, producing one record per CDR3 protein. The sample contains about 640,000 distinct CDR3 sequences, less than 25% of which appear only once. Sample: blood. These receptors were collected from a young man with Graves' ophthalmopathy.

This clonotype was observed at least ten times. The J gene is TRBJ2-5, the V gene TRBV7-2; 8 bases map to TRBD1. Per the germline V gene, CDR1 is SGHTA and CDR2 is FQGNSA. The CDR3 has 16 amino acids. The V gene end was trimmed by 5 bases and the J gene end by 5 bases; junction bases not matched to a gene: 13. The CDR3 region is CASSPSRDRFGETQYF. CDR3 bases: TGTGCCAGCAGCCCGTCCCGGGACAGGTTCGGGGAGACCCAGTACTTC.

This clonotype has a count of ten or more. V and J are TRBV4-2 and TRBJ1-2; D uncertain. Germline V gives CDR1 LGHNA, CDR2 YNFKEQ. The CDR3 spans 15 residues. Trimming removed 0 bases at V and 5 bases at J, with 13 bases between. CDR3 in amino acids: CASSQDLEGVYGYTF. The CDR3 DNA sequence: TGTGCCAGCAGCCAAGATCTCGAGGGTGTTTATGGCTACACCTTC.

The chain couples TRBV7-9 to TRBJ2-5; D gene unclear. The V and J ends lost 2 bases and 4 bases respectively, with 14 bases between them. Per germline, CDR1 SEHNR and CDR2 FQNEAQ (reference sequence). The CDR3 is 15 residues long. The DNA of the CDR3 is TGTGCCAGCAGCTTACCCTATGTTTCTGGAGAGACCCAGTACTTC. Translation: CASSLPYVSGETQYF.

The sample holds many counts of this clonotype. V is TRBV4-1 and J is TRBJ1-1; tentatively, D is TRBD1 (5 bases). The CDR3 has 14 residues. Germline V gene data show CDR1 as MGHRA and CDR2 as YSYEKL. V lost 0 bases and J lost 8, with 13 bases in between. The CDR3 DNA reads as TGCGCCAGCAGCCAAGATCGTCAGGGAGGGGAAGCTTTCTTT. It is translated as CASSQDRQGGEAFF.

The chain is built from TRBV11-2 and TRBJ2-3; 8 positions agree with TRBD2. V lost 1 base, J lost 0 bases, and 12 bases stayed unmatched. The CDR3 has 19 amino acids. Per the germline V gene, CDR1 is SGHAT and CDR2 is FQNNGV. CDR3 coding DNA: TGTGCCAGCAGCTTAGGTGTAGCGGGACCCTACGCTAGCACAGATACGCAGTATTTT. Translating gives CASSLGVAGPYASTDTQYF. The complete variable domain, with remaining parts taken from reference TRBV11-2 and TRBJ2-3, reads EAGVAQSPRYKIIEKRQSVAFWCNPISGHATLYWYQQILGQGPKLLIQFQNNGVVDDSQLPKDRFSAERLKGVDSTLKIQPAKLEDSAVYLCASSLGVAGPYASTDTQYFGPGTRLTVL.

This clonotype occurred many times. This chain uses TRBV9 with TRBJ2-1; 8 bases agree with TRBD1. V lost 4 bases, J lost 5 bases, and 5 bases stayed unmatched. Germline CDR1 SGDLS, CDR2 YYNGEE. The CDR3 runs 14 residues. Written as DNA, the CDR3 is TGTGCCAGCAGCATGCTGACAGGGGACAATGAGCAGTTCTTC. It yields the protein CASSMLTGDNEQFF.

The V gene is TRBV29-1, the J gene TRBJ2-7; D unresolved. The CDR3 covers 13 residues. V was cut by 6 bases and J by 0 bases, with 12 bases left in between. The germline CDR1 and CDR2 sequences are SQVTM and ANQGSEA. The CDR3 region has the DNA TGCAGCGTACGGACGGCCAGCTCCTACGAGCAGTACTTC. Protein: CSVRTASSYEQYF.

This clonotype was seen only a few times. The chain joins TRBV20-1 to TRBJ2-3, with 13 bases matching TRBD2. The CDR3 loop spans 15 amino acids. CDR1 is DFQATT, CDR2 SNEGSKA, per germline (reference sequence). The junction had 7 bases not matched to a gene; V was cut back by 8 bases and J by 2 bases. In DNA, the CDR3 is TGCAGTCGGTTGGGGACTAGCGGGGTCACAGATACGCAGTATTTT. Translation gives CSRLGTSGVTDTQYF.

The chain employs TRBV19 and TRBJ2-7; D gene ambiguous. CDR1 and CDR2 from the germline V gene are LNHDA and SQIVND (reference sequence). V shed 4 bases and J shed 3 bases, with 16 bases lying between them. The CDR3 extends over 15 amino acids. The CDR3 sequence is CASSTLSAGRYEQYF. CDR3 DNA: TGTGCCAGTAGTACCCTTTCGGCAGGTCGCTACGAGCAGTACTTC.

The CDR3 bases are TGTGCCAGCAGCTTTTCCAACTATGGCTACACCTTC. It specifies CASSFSNYGYTF. The chain employs TRBV7-2 and TRBJ1-2; D is unclear. The germline V and J ends were trimmed by 3 bases and 2 bases, with 4 bases remaining between them. The CDR3 is 12 amino acids. Germline-derived CDR1 and CDR2 are SGHTA and FQGNSA.

The chain is built from TRBV27 and TRBJ2-7; perhaps TRBD2 as D (7 bases). Germline CDR1 reads MNHEY; CDR2 reads SMNVEV (reference sequence). The CDR3 length is 15 residues. Deletions cut 5 bases from V and 2 bases from J, with 16 bases between. CDR3 region: CASSALGGRAYEQYF. The CDR3 DNA is TGTGCCAGCAGTGCCCTGGGGGGGCGGGCCTACGAGCAGTACTTC.

Many counts were recorded for this clonotype. The rearrangement links TRBV28 to TRBJ2-7; D may be TRBD2 (5 bases). V lost 8 bases, J lost 3 bases, and 8 bases lay in between. CDR1 is MDHEN and CDR2 is SYDVKM in the germline V gene. This CDR3 comprises 11 residues. The CDR3 sequence: CASAGVYEQYF. The CDR3 DNA sequence: TGTGCCAGCGCCGGGGTCTACGAGCAGTACTTC.